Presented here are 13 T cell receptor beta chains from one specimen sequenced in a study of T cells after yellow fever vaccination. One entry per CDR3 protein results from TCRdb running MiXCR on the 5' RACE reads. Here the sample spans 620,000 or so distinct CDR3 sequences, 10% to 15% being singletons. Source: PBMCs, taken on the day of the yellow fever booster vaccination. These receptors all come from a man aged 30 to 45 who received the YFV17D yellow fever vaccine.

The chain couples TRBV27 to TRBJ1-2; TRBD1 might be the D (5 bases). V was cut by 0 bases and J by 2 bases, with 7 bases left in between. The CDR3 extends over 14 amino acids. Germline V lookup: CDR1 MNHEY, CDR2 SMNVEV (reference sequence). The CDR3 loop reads CASSLSPGNYGYTF. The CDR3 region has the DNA TGTGCCAGCAGTTTATCGCCAGGGAACTATGGCTACACCTTC.

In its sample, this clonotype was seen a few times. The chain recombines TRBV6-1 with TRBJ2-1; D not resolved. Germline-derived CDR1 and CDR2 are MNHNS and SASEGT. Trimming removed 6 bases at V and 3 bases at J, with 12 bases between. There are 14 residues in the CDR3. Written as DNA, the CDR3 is TGTGCCAGCAGAAATCTTAGGAGCTACAATGAGCAGTTCTTC. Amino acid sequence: CASRNLRSYNEQFF.

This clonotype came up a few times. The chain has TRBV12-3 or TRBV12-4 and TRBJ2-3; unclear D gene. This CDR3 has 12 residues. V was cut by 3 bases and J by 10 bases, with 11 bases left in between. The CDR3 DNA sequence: TGTGCCAGCAGTTTTGAGAACGGCGCGCAGTATTTT. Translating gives CASSFENGAQYF.

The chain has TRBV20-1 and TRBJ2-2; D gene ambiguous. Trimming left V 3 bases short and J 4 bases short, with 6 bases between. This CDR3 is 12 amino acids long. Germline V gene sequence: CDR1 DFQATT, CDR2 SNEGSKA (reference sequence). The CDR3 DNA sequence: TGCAGTGCTAGGAACCCCACCGGGGAGCTGTTTTTT. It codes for CSARNPTGELFF.

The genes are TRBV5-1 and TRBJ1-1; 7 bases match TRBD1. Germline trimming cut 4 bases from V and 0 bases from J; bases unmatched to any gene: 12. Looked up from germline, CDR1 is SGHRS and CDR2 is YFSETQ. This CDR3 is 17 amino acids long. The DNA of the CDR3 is TGCGCCAGCAGCGAAAACAGGGGATCATTCATGAACACTGAAGCTTTCTTT. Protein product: CASSENRGSFMNTEAFF.

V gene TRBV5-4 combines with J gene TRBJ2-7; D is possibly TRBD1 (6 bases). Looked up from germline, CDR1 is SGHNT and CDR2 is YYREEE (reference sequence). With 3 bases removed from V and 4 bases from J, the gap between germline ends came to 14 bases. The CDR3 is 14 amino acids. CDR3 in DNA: TGTGCCAGCAGCTCCCCGGCAGGGGATTACGAGCAGTACTTC. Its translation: CASSSPAGDYEQYF.

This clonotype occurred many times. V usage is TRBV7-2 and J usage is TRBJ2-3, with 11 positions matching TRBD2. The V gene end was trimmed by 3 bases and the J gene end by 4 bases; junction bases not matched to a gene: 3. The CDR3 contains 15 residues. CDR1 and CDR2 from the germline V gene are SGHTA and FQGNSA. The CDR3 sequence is CASSFLAGGADTQYF. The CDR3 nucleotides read TGTGCCAGCAGCTTCCTAGCGGGAGGCGCAGATACGCAGTATTTT.

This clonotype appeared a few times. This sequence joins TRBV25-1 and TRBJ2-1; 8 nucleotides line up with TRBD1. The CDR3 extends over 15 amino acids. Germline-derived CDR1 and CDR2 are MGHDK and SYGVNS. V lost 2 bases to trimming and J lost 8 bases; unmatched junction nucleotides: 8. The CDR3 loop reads CASSETRTGPDEQFF. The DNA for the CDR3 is TGTGCCAGCAGTGAAACCCGGACAGGGCCCGATGAGCAGTTCTTC.

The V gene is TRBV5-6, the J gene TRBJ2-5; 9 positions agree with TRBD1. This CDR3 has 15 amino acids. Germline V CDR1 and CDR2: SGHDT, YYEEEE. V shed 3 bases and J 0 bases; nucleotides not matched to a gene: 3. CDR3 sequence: CASSSTGGNQETQYF. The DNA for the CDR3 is TGTGCCAGCAGCTCGACAGGGGGGAACCAAGAGACCCAGTACTTC.

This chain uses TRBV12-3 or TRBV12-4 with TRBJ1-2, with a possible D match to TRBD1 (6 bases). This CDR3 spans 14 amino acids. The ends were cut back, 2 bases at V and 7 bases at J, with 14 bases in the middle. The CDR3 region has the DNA TGTGCCAGCAGTTTAAGGGCCGGGGGCAGTGGCTACACCTTC. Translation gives CASSLRAGGSGYTF.

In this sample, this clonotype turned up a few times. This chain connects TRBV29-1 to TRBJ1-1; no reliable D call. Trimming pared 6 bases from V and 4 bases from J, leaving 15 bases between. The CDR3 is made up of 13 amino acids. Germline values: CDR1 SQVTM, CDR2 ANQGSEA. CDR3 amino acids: CSVVTVGITEAFF. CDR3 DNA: TGCAGCGTGGTCACAGTAGGGATCACTGAAGCTTTCTTT.

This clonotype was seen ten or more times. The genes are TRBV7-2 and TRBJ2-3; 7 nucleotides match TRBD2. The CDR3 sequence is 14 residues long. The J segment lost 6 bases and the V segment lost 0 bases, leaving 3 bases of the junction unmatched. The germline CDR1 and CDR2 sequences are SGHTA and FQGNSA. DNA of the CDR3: TGTGCCAGCAGCTTAGCGGGAGGGGAGGATACGCAGTATTTT. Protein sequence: CASSLAGGEDTQYF.

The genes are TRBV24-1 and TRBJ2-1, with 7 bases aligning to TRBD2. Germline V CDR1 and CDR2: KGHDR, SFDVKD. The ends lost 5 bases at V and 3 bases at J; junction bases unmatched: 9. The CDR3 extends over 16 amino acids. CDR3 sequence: CATSGGGGARYNEQFF. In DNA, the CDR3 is TGTGCCACCAGTGGTGGGGGAGGGGCCCGCTACAATGAGCAGTTCTTC.